Presented here are 2 T cell receptor beta chains from one specimen sequenced in a study of blood T cell repertoires in COVID-19. Sequenced by immunoSEQ multiplex PCR; TCRdb stores in-frame clones only, minus some. The table has some 670,000 clones, approximately 90% seen once; the top ten hold over 0.2%. Sequences were obtained from peripheral blood. The receptors were gathered from a woman aged 18 to 35 with acute or convalescent COVID-19.

This chain joins TRBV19 and TRBJ1-5; 10 bases line up with TRBD1. The V gene end was trimmed by 6 bases and the J gene end by 6 bases; junction bases not matched to a gene: 8. This CDR3 has 15 amino acids. From germline, CDR1 is LNHDA and CDR2 SQIVND (reference sequence). CDR3 amino acids: CASSRPGQGIQPQHF. CDR3 coding DNA: TGTGCCAGTAGCCGGCCGGGACAGGGGATTCAGCCCCAGCATTTT.

This chain links TRBV27 with TRBJ1-1; D not certain. The CDR3 is made up of 16 amino acids. Germline V CDR1 and CDR2: MNHEY, SMNVEV (reference sequence). V lost 4 bases, J lost 5 bases, and 20 bases lay in between. The DNA for the CDR3 is TGTGCCAGCAGTTATGCCCGTGTAATAGCGGGAACTGAAGCTTTCTTT. Amino acid sequence: CASSYARVIAGTEAFF.